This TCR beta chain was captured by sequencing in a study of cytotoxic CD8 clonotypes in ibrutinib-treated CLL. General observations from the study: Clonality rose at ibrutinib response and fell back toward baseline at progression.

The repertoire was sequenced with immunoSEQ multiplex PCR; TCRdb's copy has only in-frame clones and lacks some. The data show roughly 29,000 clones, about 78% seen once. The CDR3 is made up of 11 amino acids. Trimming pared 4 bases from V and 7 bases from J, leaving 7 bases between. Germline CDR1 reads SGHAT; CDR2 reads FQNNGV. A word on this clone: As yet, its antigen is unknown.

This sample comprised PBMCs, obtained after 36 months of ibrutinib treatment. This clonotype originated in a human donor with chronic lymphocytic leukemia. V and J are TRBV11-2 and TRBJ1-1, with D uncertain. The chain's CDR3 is CASSSLNEAFF. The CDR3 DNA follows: TGTGCCAGCAGCTCCTTAAATGAAGCTTTCTTT.